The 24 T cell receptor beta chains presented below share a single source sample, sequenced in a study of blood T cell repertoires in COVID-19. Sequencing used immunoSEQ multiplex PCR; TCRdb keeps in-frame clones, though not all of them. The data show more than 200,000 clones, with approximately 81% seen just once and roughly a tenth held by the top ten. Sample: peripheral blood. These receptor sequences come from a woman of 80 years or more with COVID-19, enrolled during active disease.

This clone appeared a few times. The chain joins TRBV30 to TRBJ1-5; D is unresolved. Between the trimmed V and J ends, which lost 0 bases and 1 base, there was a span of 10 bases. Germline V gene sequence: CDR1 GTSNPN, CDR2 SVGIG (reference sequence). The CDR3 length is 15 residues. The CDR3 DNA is TGTGCCTGGAGTGTACGGGGTAGGAGCAATCAGCCCCAGCATTTT. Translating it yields CAWSVRGRSNQPQHF.

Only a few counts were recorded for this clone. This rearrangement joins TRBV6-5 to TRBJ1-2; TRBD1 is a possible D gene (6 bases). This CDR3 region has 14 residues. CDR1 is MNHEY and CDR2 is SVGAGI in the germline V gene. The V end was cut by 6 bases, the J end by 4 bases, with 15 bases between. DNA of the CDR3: TGTGCCAGCAGGGGGACACTAGACCTCTATGGCTACACCTTC. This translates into CASRGTLDLYGYTF.

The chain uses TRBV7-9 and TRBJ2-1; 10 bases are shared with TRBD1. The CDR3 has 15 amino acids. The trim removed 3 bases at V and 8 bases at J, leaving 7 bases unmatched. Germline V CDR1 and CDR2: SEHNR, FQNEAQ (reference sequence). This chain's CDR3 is CASSLTGGVIDEQFF. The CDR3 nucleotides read TGTGCCAGCAGCTTGACAGGGGGCGTTATCGATGAGCAGTTCTTC.

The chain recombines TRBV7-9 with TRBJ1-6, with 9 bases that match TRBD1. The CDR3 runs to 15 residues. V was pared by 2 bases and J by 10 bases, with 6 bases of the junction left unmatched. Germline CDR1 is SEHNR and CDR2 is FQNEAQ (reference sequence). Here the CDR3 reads CASSLFRDRDSPLHF. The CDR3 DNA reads TGTGCCAGCAGCTTATTTCGGGACAGGGACTCACCCCTCCACTTT.

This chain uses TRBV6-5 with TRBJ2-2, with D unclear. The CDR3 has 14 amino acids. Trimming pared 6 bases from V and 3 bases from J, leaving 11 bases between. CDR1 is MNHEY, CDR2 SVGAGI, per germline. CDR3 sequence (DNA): TGTGCCAGCAGATCCCGGGTCCACACCGGGGAGCTGTTTTTT. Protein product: CASRSRVHTGELFF.

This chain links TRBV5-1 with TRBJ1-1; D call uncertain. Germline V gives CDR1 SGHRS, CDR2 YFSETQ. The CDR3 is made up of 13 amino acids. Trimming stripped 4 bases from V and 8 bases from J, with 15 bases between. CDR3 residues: CASSLNFRSEAFF. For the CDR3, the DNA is TGCGCCAGCAGCCTGAACTTCAGGTCGGAAGCTTTCTTT.

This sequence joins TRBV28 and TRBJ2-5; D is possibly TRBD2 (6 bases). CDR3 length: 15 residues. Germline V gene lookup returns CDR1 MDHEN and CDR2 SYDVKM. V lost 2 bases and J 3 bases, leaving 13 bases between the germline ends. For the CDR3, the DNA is TGTGCCAGCAGTTTAGGCGGCGGGGCCGAAGAGACCCAGTACTTC. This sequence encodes CASSLGGGAEETQYF.

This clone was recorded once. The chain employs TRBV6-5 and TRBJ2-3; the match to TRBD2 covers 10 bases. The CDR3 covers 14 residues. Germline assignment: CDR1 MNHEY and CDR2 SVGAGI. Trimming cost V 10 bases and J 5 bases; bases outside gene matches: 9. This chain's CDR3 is CATESGGALDTQYF. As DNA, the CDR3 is TGTGCCACGGAAAGCGGGGGGGCCTTAGATACGCAGTATTTT.

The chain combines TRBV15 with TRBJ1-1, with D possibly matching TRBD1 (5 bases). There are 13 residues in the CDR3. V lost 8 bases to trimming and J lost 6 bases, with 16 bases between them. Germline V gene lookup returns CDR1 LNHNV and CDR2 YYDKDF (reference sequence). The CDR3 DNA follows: TGTGCCACCGGTATAAACCAGGGCGCTGAAGCTTTCTTT. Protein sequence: CATGINQGAEAFF. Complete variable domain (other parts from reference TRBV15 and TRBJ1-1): DAMVIQNPRYQVTQFGKPVTLSCSQTLNHNVMYWYQQKSSQAPKLLFHYYDKDFNNEADTPDNFQSRRPNTSFCFLDIRSPGLGDTAMYLCATGINQGAEAFFGQGTRLTVV.

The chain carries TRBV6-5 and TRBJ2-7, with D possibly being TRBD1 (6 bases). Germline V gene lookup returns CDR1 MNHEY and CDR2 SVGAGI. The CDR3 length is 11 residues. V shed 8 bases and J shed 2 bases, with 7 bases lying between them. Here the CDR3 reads CASGQTYEQYF. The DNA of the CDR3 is TGTGCCAGCGGACAGACCTACGAGCAGTACTTC.

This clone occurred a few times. DNA of the CDR3: TGTGCCAGCAGCAATAGCGGGGGGGCTTTGGACGAGCAGTACTTC. Translated, it gives CASSNSGGALDEQYF. The gene calls are TRBV7-2 and TRBJ2-7, with 11 bases matching TRBD2. J lost 5 bases, V lost 5 bases, and 8 bases had no gene match. Looked up from germline, CDR1 is SGHTA and CDR2 is FQGNSA. The CDR3 loop spans 15 amino acids. The whole variable domain, remainder taken from reference TRBV7-2 and TRBJ2-7, is GAGVSQSPSNKVTEKGKDVELRCDPISGHTALYWYRQSLGQGLEFLIYFQGNSAPDKSGLPSDRFSAERTGGSVSTLTIQRTQQEDSAVYLCASSNSGGALDEQYFGPGTRLTVT.

This CDR3 reads CATSDPVGVGETQYF. The CDR3 DNA sequence: TGTGCCACCAGCGACCCGGTAGGGGTGGGAGAGACCCAGTACTTC. This chain uses TRBV24-1 with TRBJ2-5; D is possibly TRBD1 (5 bases). Looked up from germline, CDR1 is KGHDR and CDR2 is SFDVKD. The CDR3 contains 15 residues. The V and J ends lost 7 bases and 4 bases respectively, with 18 bases between them.

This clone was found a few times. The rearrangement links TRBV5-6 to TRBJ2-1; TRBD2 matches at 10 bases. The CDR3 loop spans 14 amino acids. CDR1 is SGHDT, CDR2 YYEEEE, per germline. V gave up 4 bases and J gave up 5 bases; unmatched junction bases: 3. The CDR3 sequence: CASSQAGGHNEQFF. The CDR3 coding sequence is TGTGCCAGCAGCCAAGCGGGGGGGCACAATGAGCAGTTCTTC.

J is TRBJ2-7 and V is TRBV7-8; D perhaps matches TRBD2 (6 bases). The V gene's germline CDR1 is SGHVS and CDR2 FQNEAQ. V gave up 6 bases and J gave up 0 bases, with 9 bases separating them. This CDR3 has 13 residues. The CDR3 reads CASRRRGSYEQYF. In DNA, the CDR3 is TGTGCCAGCAGAAGGCGGGGCTCCTACGAGCAGTACTTC.

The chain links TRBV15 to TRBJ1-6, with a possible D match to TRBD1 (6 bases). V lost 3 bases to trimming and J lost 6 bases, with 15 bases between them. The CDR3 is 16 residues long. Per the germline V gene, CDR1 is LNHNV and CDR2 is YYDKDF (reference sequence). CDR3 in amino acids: CATSRGTRQANSPLHF. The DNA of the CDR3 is TGTGCCACCAGCAGGGGGACACGACAAGCTAATTCACCCCTCCACTTT.

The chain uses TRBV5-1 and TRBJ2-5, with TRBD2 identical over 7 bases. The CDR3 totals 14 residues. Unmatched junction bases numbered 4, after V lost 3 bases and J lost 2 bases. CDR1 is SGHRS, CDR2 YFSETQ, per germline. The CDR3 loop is CASSSWGGQETQYF. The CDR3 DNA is TGCGCCAGCAGCTCCTGGGGGGGACAAGAGACCCAGTACTTC.

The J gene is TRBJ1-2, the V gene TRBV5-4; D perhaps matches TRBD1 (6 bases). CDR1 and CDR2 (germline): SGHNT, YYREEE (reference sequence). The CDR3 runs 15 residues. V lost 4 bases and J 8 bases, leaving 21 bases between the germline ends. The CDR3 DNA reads TGTGCCAGCAGCCTGGAATCACAGGGCCGATCGGGCTACACCTTC. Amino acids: CASSLESQGRSGYTF.

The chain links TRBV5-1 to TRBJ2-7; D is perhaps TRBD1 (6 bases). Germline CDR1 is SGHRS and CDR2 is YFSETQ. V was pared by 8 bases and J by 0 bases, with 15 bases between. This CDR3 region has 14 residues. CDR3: CASAPGHPSYEQYF. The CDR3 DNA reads TGCGCCAGTGCCCCGGGACATCCCTCCTACGAGCAGTACTTC.

This chain's CDR3 is CASSDRGWYGYTF. The DNA for the CDR3 is TGCGCCAGCAGTGATCGCGGGTGGTATGGCTACACCTTC. The chain recombines TRBV10-1 with TRBJ1-2; D gene uncertain. The ends were cut back, 3 bases at V and 5 bases at J, with 10 bases in the middle. The CDR3 loop spans 13 amino acids. Germline CDR1 and CDR2: WNHNN and SYGVQD (reference sequence).

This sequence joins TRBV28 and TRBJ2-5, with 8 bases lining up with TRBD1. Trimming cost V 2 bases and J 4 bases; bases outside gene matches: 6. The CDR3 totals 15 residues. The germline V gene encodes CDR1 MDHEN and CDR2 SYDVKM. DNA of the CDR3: TGTGCCAGCAGTTTACCTAGACAGGGGAGAGAGACCCAGTACTTC. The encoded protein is CASSLPRQGRETQYF.

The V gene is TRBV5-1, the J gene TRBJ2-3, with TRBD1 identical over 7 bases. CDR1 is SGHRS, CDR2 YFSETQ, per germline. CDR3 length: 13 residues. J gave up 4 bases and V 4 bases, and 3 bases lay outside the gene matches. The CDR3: CASSHTGADTQYF. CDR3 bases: TGCGCCAGCAGCCATACAGGGGCAGATACGCAGTATTTT.

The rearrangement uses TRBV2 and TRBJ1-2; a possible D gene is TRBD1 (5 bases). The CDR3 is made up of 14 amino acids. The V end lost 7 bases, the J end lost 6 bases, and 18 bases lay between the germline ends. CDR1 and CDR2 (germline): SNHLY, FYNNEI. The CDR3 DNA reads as TGTGCCAGCACGGGAGGGACGCCTTGGGATGGCTACACCTTC. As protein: CASTGGTPWDGYTF.

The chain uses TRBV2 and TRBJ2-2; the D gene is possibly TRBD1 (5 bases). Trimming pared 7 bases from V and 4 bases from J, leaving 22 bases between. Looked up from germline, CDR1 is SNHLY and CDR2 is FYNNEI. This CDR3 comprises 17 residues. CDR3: CASIGQGLSRGTGELFF. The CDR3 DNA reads TGTGCCAGCATTGGGCAAGGGTTATCAAGGGGCACCGGGGAGCTGTTTTTT.

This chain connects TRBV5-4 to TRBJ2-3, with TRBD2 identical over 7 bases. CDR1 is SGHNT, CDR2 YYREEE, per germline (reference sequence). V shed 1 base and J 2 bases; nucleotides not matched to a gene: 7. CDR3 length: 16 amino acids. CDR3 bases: TGTGCCAGCAGCTTGCTCGCGGGGGTCCCCACAGATACGCAGTATTTT. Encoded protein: CASSLLAGVPTDTQYF. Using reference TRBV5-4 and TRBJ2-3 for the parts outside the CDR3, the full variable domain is ETGVTQSPTHLIKTRGQQVTLRCSSQSGHNTVSWYQQALGQGPQFIFQYYREEENGRGNFPPRFSGLQFPNYSSELNVNALELDDSALYLCASSLLAGVPTDTQYFGPGTRLTVL.